This passage covers 27 T cell receptor beta chains from one sample sequenced in a study of naive and memory T cell subsets. Two oligonucleotides, mixed equimolar, formed the beta constant-region primer covering TRBC1 and TRBC2. TCRdb redid the calling of the UMI-ligation and nested PCR reads with MiXCR, one entry per CDR3 protein. The data contain about 35,000 distinct CDR3 sequences, roughly 13% of them seen just once; the ten biggest clones take up around 23%. The sequenced sample consisted of effector memory CD4+ T cells from blood. Documented subset: effector memory, CD45RA- CD27-. Receptor source: a human donor in good health.

This clonotype was observed a handful of times. The chain joins TRBV6-5 to TRBJ1-3; D is perhaps TRBD1 (6 bases). The CDR3 runs 15 residues. Germline values: CDR1 MNHEY, CDR2 SVGAGI. Trimming stripped 10 bases from V and 1 base from J, with 17 bases between. CDR3 amino acids: CATHQTGASGNTIYF. DNA of the CDR3: TGTGCCACCCACCAGACAGGAGCATCTGGAAACACCATATATTTT.

This clonotype was picked up many times. The chain couples TRBV6-1 to TRBJ2-1; TRBD2 matches at 14 bases. The CDR3 has 16 residues. The V gene end was trimmed by 5 bases and the J gene end by 8 bases; junction bases not matched to a gene: 8. Germline assignment: CDR1 MNHNS and CDR2 SASEGT. The DNA of the CDR3 is TGTGCCAGCAGTCCCGGACTAGCGGGAGGTCTGGATGAGCAGTTCTTC. This sequence encodes CASSPGLAGGLDEQFF.

This clonotype was counted many times. The chain combines TRBV12-3 or TRBV12-4 with TRBJ2-7; 9 nucleotides line up with TRBD2. The V and J ends lost 3 bases and 1 base, in that order; junction bases with no gene match: 1. The CDR3 runs 14 residues. This CDR3 is CASSLTSGSYEQYF. The CDR3 coding sequence is TGTGCCAGCAGTTTGACTAGCGGTTCCTACGAGCAGTACTTC.

By frequency in the sample, this clonotype is medium-sized. V and J are TRBV29-1 and TRBJ1-2; 7 bases agree with TRBD1. The CDR3 totals 12 residues. The J segment lost 7 bases and the V segment lost 2 bases, leaving 4 bases of the junction unmatched. CDR1 and CDR2 (germline): SQVTM, ANQGSEA. The CDR3 nucleotides read TGCAGCGTTGAAAGGACAGGTACTGGCTACACCTTC. Its translation: CSVERTGTGYTF.

The chain has TRBV7-9 and TRBJ1-4, with no clear D. With 5 bases removed from V and 3 bases from J, the gap between germline ends came to 13 bases. Germline values: CDR1 SEHNR, CDR2 FQNEAQ (reference sequence). The CDR3 sequence is 15 residues long. The CDR3 bases are TGTGCCAGCAGCCCACCCCTGGGAGCTAATGAAAAACTGTTTTTT. This gives the protein CASSPPLGANEKLFF.

Many counts were recorded for this clonotype. The chain joins TRBV5-4 to TRBJ2-7; 10 bases match TRBD1. This CDR3 spans 16 amino acids. The ends lost 2 bases at V and 3 bases at J; junction bases unmatched: 8. Germline CDR1 SGHNT, CDR2 YYREEE (reference sequence). CDR3 sequence (DNA): TGTGCCAGCAGCTTATCCCGGGACAGGGGTTACTACGAGCAGTACTTC. This gives the protein CASSLSRDRGYYEQYF.

The chain uses TRBV19 and TRBJ2-5, with 10 bases fitting TRBD1. V lost 5 bases, J lost 7 bases, and 1 base stayed unmatched. The CDR3 sequence is 12 residues long. From germline, CDR1 is LNHDA and CDR2 SQIVND (reference sequence). CDR3 region: CASSGQGGTQYF. CDR3 in DNA: TGTGCCAGTAGTGGACAGGGGGGGACCCAGTACTTC.

This clonotype has only a few counts. The chain has TRBV7-9 and TRBJ1-5, with 8 bases identical to TRBD1. The V gene end was trimmed by 5 bases and the J gene end by 6 bases; junction bases not matched to a gene: 6. The CDR3 is 14 residues long. Germline assignment: CDR1 SEHNR and CDR2 FQNEAQ (reference sequence). In DNA, the CDR3 is TGTGCCAGCAGCCAAGGACAGGGAGGTCAGCCCCAGCATTTT. This encodes CASSQGQGGQPQHF. Variable domain in full (rest from reference TRBV7-9 and TRBJ1-5): DTGVSQNPRHKITKRGQNVTFRCDPISEHNRLYWYRQTLGQGPEFLTYFQNEAQLEKSRLLSDRFSAERPKGSFSTLEIQRTEQGDSAMYLCASSQGQGGQPQHFGDGTRLSIL.

CDR3 in amino acids: CASSLDRALSGNTIYF. Here the CDR3 DNA reads TGTGCCAGCAGCTTAGACAGGGCCCTCTCTGGAAACACCATATATTTT. The chain employs TRBV7-8 and TRBJ1-3; perhaps TRBD1 as D (6 bases). V dropped 1 base and J dropped 0 bases, with 10 bases sitting between them. The CDR3 runs to 16 residues. Germline values: CDR1 SGHVS, CDR2 FQNEAQ.

This clonotype has a count of ten or more. The CDR3 DNA reads as TGTGCCAGCAGTCGCCCGACGACAGCAGGAACCGGGGAGCTGTTTTTT. It codes for CASSRPTTAGTGELFF. The V gene is TRBV12-3 or TRBV12-4, the J gene TRBJ2-2; maybe TRBD1 (5 bases). V lost 5 bases and J 5 bases, leaving 18 bases between the germline ends. CDR3 length: 16 residues.

Sample share makes this clonotype medium-sized. This chain's CDR3 is CASFRTAQAHEQFF. In nucleotides, the CDR3 is TGTGCCAGCTTTAGGACTGCCCAGGCCCATGAGCAGTTCTTC. The chain has TRBV2 and TRBJ2-1, with D maybe TRBD2 (5 bases). V was trimmed by 8 bases and J by 8 bases, leaving 19 bases between them. Germline V gene lookup returns CDR1 SNHLY and CDR2 FYNNEI. The CDR3 spans 14 residues. The full variable domain, with the rest looked up from reference TRBV2 and TRBJ2-1, is EPEVTQTPSHQVTQMGQEVILRCVPISNHLYFYWYRQILGQKVEFLVSFYNNEISEKSEIFDDQFSVERPDGSNFTLKIRSTKLEDSAMYFCASFRTAQAHEQFFGPGTRLTVL.

This clonotype showed up just a few times. The V and J genes are TRBV10-3 and TRBJ2-2; TRBD1 matches at 7 bases. The length of the CDR3 is 12 residues. V lost 8 bases, J lost 4 bases, and 1 base stayed unmatched. In germline, CDR1 is ENHRY, CDR2 SYGVKD. The CDR3 DNA is TGTGCCATCTCAGGGGGCACCGGGGAGCTGTTTTTT. This translates into CAISGGTGELFF.

Only a few counts were recorded for this clonotype. The rearrangement joins TRBV14 to TRBJ2-5; tentatively, D is TRBD1 (7 bases). V lost 3 bases, J lost 5 bases, and 16 bases lay in between. The CDR3 length is 15 residues. The germline CDR1 and CDR2 sequences are SGHDN and FVKESK. The CDR3 loop is CASSHRGTARETQYF. The CDR3 DNA follows: TGTGCCAGCAGCCATCGCGGGACAGCTAGGGAGACCCAGTACTTC.

The chain uses TRBV5-1 and TRBJ2-7; 7 bases are shared with TRBD1. CDR1 is SGHRS, CDR2 YFSETQ, per germline. This CDR3 has 16 residues. V shed 0 bases and J 9 bases; nucleotides not matched to a gene: 15. DNA for the CDR3: TGCGCCAGCAGCTTGGGTCTGGGACAGACTTATCGGAGGCAGTACTTC. Translation gives CASSLGLGQTYRRQYF. The full variable domain, with the rest looked up from reference TRBV5-1 and TRBJ2-7, is KAGVTQTPRYLIKTRGQQVTLSCSPISGHRSVSWYQQTPGQGLQFLFEYFSETQRNKGNFPGRFSGRQFSNSRSEMNVSTLELGDSALYLCASSLGLGQTYRRQYFGPGTRLTVT.

The chain uses TRBV24-1 and TRBJ2-3; D possibly corresponds to TRBD2 (6 bases). The CDR3 loop spans 13 amino acids. V was trimmed by 5 bases and J by 2 bases, leaving 7 bases between them. The germline V gene has CDR1 KGHDR and CDR2 SFDVKD. CDR3 amino acids: CATSGLVTDTQYF. The CDR3 nucleotides are TGTGCCACCAGTGGACTAGTCACAGATACGCAGTATTTT.

This clonotype was counted a few times. The chain uses TRBV5-6 and TRBJ1-3, with TRBD1 identical over 8 bases. The V segment lost 3 bases and the J segment 4 bases; nucleotides outside the gene matches: 9. Per germline, CDR1 SGHDT and CDR2 YYEEEE. The CDR3 is 16 residues long. CDR3: CASSSTGVRGGNTIYF. The CDR3 bases are TGTGCCAGCAGCTCGACAGGGGTTAGGGGCGGAAACACCATATATTTT.

This clonotype was recorded many times. This chain joins TRBV5-1 and TRBJ1-1; tentatively, D is TRBD1 (6 bases). CDR1 and CDR2 (germline): SGHRS, YFSETQ. The V and J ends lost 4 bases and 2 bases respectively, with 18 bases between them. The CDR3 totals 16 residues. The CDR3 DNA reads as TGCGCCAGCAGCCGAGGGGGGCCCGGGACTAACACTGAAGCTTTCTTT. This sequence encodes CASSRGGPGTNTEAFF. The full variable domain, rest sourced from reference TRBV5-1 and TRBJ1-1, is KAGVTQTPRYLIKTRGQQVTLSCSPISGHRSVSWYQQTPGQGLQFLFEYFSETQRNKGNFPGRFSGRQFSNSRSEMNVSTLELGDSALYLCASSRGGPGTNTEAFFGQGTRLTVV.

The rearrangement uses TRBV5-1 and TRBJ2-4; D not resolved. The CDR3 consists of 16 residues. The V end was cut by 0 bases, the J end by 0 bases, with 10 bases between. Per germline, CDR1 SGHRS and CDR2 YFSETQ. CDR3 region: CASSLGTLQAKNIQYF. The CDR3, as DNA: TGCGCCAGCAGCTTGGGTACCCTGCAAGCCAAAAACATTCAGTACTTC.

In DNA form, the CDR3 reads TGCGCCAGCAGCTTGTCCCAGGGGGGGACGGAGACCCAGTACTTC. Its translation: CASSLSQGGTETQYF. The chain links TRBV5-1 to TRBJ2-5; D might be TRBD1 or TRBD2, each matching 7 bases. Germline loops: CDR1 SGHRS, CDR2 YFSETQ. The CDR3 extends over 15 amino acids. V was cut by 1 base and J by 5 bases, with 15 bases left in between.

This clonotype was observed at least ten times. V gene TRBV5-6 combines with J gene TRBJ2-7; 14 nucleotides line up with TRBD2. This CDR3 is built from 18 residues. CDR1 and CDR2 (germline): SGHDT, YYEEEE. V trimming: 4 bases; J trimming: 0 bases; junction bases outside the gene matches: 9. CDR3: CASSLGTSGRRSSYEQYF. CDR3 in DNA: TGTGCCAGCAGCCTTGGGACTAGCGGGAGAAGGAGCTCCTACGAGCAGTACTTC. The full variable domain, in which reference TRBV5-6 and TRBJ2-7 provide the parts outside the CDR3, is DAGVTQSPTHLIKTRGQQVTLRCSPKSGHDTVSWYQQALGQGPQFIFQYYEEEERQRGNFPDRFSGHQFPNYSSELNVNALLLGDSALYLCASSLGTSGRRSSYEQYFGPGTRLTVT.

The chain uses TRBV12-3 or TRBV12-4 and TRBJ1-3; TRBD1 matches 8 bases. This CDR3 spans 15 amino acids. Germline trimming cut 6 bases from V and 0 bases from J; bases unmatched to any gene: 4. Here the CDR3 reads CASSQTGVSGNTIYF. Written as DNA, the CDR3 is TGTGCCAGCAGCCAGACAGGGGTCTCTGGAAACACCATATATTTT.

This clonotype was found many times. The chain joins TRBV6-2 or TRBV6-3 to TRBJ2-1, with 11 bases fitting TRBD2. V trimming: 4 bases; J trimming: 10 bases; junction bases outside the gene matches: 15. The CDR3 covers 17 residues. Germline V lookup: CDR1 MNHEY, CDR2 SVGEGT. The CDR3 protein is CASSSPFATSGTGEQFF. The CDR3 DNA reads TGTGCCAGCAGTTCCCCCTTCGCGACTAGCGGGACGGGGGAGCAGTTCTTC.

This clonotype was found a few times. V gene TRBV27 combines with J gene TRBJ2-1; 9 nucleotides align to TRBD2. V lost 5 bases, J lost 5 bases, and 7 bases stayed unmatched. CDR1 and CDR2 (germline): MNHEY, SMNVEV (reference sequence). CDR3 length equals 15 residues. CDR3 protein: CASSPGLARHNEQFF. The CDR3 coding sequence is TGTGCCAGCAGTCCAGGACTAGCGAGGCACAATGAGCAGTTCTTC.

The chain joins TRBV7-2 to TRBJ2-7; maybe TRBD1 (5 bases). This CDR3 is built from 13 residues. The V end lost 5 bases, the J end lost 2 bases, and 10 bases lay between the germline ends. Looked up from germline, CDR1 is SGHTA and CDR2 is FQGNSA. CDR3 sequence: CASSDSATYEQYF. CDR3 sequence (DNA): TGTGCCAGCAGCGACAGCGCAACCTACGAGCAGTACTTC.

The rearrangement joins TRBV7-2 to TRBJ2-5, with D possibly matching TRBD1 (8 bases). Trimming pared 8 bases from V and 5 bases from J, leaving 21 bases between. The CDR3 extends over 15 amino acids. Germline V gene data show CDR1 as SGHTA and CDR2 as FQGNSA. Here the CDR3 DNA reads TGTGCCAGCCGCAACAGGGGGGGCGGGAGTGAGACCCAGTACTTC. Protein product: CASRNRGGGSETQYF.

The chain uses TRBV6-5 and TRBJ1-6; perhaps TRBD1 as D (5 bases). Germline CDR1 is MNHEY and CDR2 is SVGAGI. Deletions cut 5 bases from V and 7 bases from J, with 15 bases between. The CDR3 runs to 15 residues. CDR3 sequence reads: CASSMTARMNSPLHF. The CDR3 region has the DNA TGTGCCAGCAGTATGACAGCGAGGATGAATTCACCCCTCCACTTT.

In regard to this clonotype: A much more abundant neighbour one base away suggests this may be a read error. This chain links TRBV20-1 with TRBJ1-2; D perhaps matches TRBD1 (5 bases). Trimming stripped 5 bases from V and 4 bases from J, with 14 bases between. The CDR3 extends over 13 amino acids. Germline V lookup: CDR1 DFQATT, CDR2 SNEGSKA (reference sequence). The CDR3 coding sequence is TGCAGTGCTCCGGCCACGGGGACCTATGGCTACACCTTC. Its protein product is CSAPATGTYGYTF.